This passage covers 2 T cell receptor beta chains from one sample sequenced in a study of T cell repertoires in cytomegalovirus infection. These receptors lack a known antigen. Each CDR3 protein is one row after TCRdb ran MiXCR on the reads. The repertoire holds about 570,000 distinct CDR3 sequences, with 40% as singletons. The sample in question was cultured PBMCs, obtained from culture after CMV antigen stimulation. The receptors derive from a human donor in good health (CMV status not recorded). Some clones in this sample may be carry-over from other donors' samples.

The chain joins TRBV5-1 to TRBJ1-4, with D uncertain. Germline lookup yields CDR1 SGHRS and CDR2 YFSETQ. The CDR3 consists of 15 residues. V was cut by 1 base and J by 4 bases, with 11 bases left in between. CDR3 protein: CASSLSGRINEKLFF. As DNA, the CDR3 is TGCGCCAGCAGCTTGTCGGGTCGGATTAATGAAAAACTGTTTTTT.

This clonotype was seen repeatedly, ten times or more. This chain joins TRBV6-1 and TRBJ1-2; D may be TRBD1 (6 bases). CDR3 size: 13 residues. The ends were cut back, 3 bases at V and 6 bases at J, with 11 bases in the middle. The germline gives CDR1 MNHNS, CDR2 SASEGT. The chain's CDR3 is CASSEWRGNGYTF. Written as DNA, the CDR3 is TGTGCCAGCAGTGAGTGGAGGGGGAATGGCTACACCTTC.